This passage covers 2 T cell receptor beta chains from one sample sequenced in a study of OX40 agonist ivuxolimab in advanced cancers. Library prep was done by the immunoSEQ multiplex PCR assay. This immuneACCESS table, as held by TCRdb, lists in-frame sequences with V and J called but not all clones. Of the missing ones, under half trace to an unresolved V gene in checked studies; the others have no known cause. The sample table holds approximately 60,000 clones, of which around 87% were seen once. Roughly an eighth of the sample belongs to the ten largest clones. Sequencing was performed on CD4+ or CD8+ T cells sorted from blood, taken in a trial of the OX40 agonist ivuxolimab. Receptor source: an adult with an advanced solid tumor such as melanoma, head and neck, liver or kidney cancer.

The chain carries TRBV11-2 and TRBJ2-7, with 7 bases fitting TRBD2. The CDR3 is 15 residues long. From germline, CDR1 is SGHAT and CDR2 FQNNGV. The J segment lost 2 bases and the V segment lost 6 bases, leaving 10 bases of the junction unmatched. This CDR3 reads CASRTGGSSPYEQYF. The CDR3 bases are TGTGCCAGCAGAACGGGGGGTAGCAGCCCCTACGAGCAGTACTTC.

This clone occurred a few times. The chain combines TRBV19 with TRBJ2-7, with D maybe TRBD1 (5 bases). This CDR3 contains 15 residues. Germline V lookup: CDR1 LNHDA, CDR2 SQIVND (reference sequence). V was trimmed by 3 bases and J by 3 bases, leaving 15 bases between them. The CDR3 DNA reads TGTGCCAGTAGTATCTCAGGGTTCCACCACTACGAGCAGTACTTC. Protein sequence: CASSISGFHHYEQYF.